This is a list of T cell receptor beta chains from one sample in a study of technical replicates of blood from a handful of donors. Clones were read by immunoSEQ multiplex PCR, and TCRdb kept only the in-frame ones, dropping some. The profile covers more than 10,000 clones, with roughly three quarters appearing a single time and 9% to 15% taken by the ten largest. The sample was PBMCs. These receptors were collected from a human donor in good health. CDR3s include the opening cysteine and the closing phenylalanine or tryptophan. The D gene is left open where the match is weak. A row's size may be missing; if present it is once, few, many or a size class.

CDR3 protein,CDR3 DNA,V gene,D gene,clone size,J gene
CASNIEGAAYEQYF,TGTGCCAGCAATATCGAGGGGGCCGCCTACGAGCAGTACTTC,TRBV14,TRBD1,.,TRBJ2-7
CASSLGPMTTGQFYGYTF,TGTGCCAGCAGCTTAGGACCGATGACTACAGGGCAGTTCTATGGCTACACCTTC,TRBV11-2,.,once,TRBJ1-2
CASSLEIGTSAYNEQFF,TGTGCCAGCAGCTTAGAAATTGGGACTAGCGCCTACAATGAGCAGTTCTTC,TRBV5-8,TRBD2,.,TRBJ2-1
CASSPRTGSSYEQYF,TGCGCCAGCAGCCCACGGACAGGGAGCTCCTACGAGCAGTACTTC,TRBV5-1,TRBD1,.,TRBJ2-7
CASSPRDTEKLFF,TGTGCCAGCTCACCTCGGGACACTGAAAAACTGTTTTTT,TRBV18,.,once,TRBJ1-4
CASSPLAGTEAFF,TGTGCCAGTAGTCCCCTCGCGGGGACTGAAGCTTTCTTT,TRBV19,.,.,TRBJ1-1
CANSDSLSKVGELFF,TGTGCCAACTCGGACTCCCTGTCAAAGGTCGGGGAGCTGTTTTTT,TRBV6-1,.,.,TRBJ2-2
CSVERNGQGLLYGYTF,TGCAGCGTTGAACGGAACGGACAGGGGCTACTCTATGGCTACACCTTC,TRBV29-1,TRBD1,.,TRBJ1-2
CASSFTAGRAETQYF,TGCGCCAGCAGCTTTACAGCGGGAAGGGCGGAGACCCAGTACTTC,TRBV5-1,TRBD2,once,TRBJ2-5
CASNPWTGVGNEQYF,TGTGCCAGCAATCCCTGGACAGGCGTAGGCAACGAGCAGTACTTC,TRBV2,TRBD1,.,TRBJ2-7
CASSYGQGYEKLFF,TGTGCCAGCAGTTATGGACAGGGGTATGAAAAACTGTTTTTT,TRBV27,TRBD1,few,TRBJ1-4
CASSRTGGEGTGELFF,TGTGCCAGCAGTCGGACAGGGGGGGAGGGCACCGGGGAGCTGTTTTTT,TRBV6-6,TRBD1,.,TRBJ2-2
CASSLVVVGTASYEQYF,TGTGCCAGCAGCTTAGTAGTCGTCGGGACAGCCTCCTACGAGCAGTACTTC,TRBV7-8,TRBD1,.,TRBJ2-7
CASSQGEGRTGELFF,TGTGCCAGCAGCCAAGGGGAGGGCCGGACCGGGGAGCTGTTTTTT,TRBV4-2,TRBD2,.,TRBJ2-2
CASSLGAAAGYTF,TGTGCCAGCAGCCTTGGGGCAGCTGCTGGCTACACCTTC,TRBV6-1,.,.,TRBJ1-2
CASSSTGGASNEQFF,TGTGCCAGCAGCTCCACAGGGGGCGCCTCCAATGAGCAGTTCTTC,TRBV7-3,TRBD1,few,TRBJ2-1
CATQDPREAFF,TGTGCCACCCAGGATCCGCGAGAAGCTTTCTTT,TRBV28,.,.,TRBJ1-1
CASSQNGGTDTQYF,TGTGCCAGCAGCCAAAATGGGGGGACAGATACGCAGTATTTT,TRBV9,.,.,TRBJ2-3
CASSRGTPGDQPQHF,TGTGCCAGCAGCCGAGGGACACCCGGGGATCAGCCCCAGCATTTT,TRBV7-9,.,.,TRBJ1-5
CASSPGGRGETQYF,TGTGCCAGCAGCCCAGGGGGCCGAGGAGAGACCCAGTACTTC,TRBV7-2,TRBD1,.,TRBJ2-5